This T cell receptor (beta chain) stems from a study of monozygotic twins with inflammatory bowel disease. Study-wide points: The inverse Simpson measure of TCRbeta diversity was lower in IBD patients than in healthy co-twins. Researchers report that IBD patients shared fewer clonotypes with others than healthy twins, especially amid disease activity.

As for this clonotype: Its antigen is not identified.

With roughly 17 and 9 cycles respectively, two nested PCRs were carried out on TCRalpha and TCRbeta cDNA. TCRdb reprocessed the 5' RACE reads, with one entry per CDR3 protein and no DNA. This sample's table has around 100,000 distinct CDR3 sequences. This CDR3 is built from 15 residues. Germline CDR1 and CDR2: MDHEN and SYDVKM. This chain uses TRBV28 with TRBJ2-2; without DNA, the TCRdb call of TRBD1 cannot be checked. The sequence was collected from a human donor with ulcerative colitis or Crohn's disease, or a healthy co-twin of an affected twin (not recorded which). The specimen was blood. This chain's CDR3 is CASSTGQLNTGELFF.